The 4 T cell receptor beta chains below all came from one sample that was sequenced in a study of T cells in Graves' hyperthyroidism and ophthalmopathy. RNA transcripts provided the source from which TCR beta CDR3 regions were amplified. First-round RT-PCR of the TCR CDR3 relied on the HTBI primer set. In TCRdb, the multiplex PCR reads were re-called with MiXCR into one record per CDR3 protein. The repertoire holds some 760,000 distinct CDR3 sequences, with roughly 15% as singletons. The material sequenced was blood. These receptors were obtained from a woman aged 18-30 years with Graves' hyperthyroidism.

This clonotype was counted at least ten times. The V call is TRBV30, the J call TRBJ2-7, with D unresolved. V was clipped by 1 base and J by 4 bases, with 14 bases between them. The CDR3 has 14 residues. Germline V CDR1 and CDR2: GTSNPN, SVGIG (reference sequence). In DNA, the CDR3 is TGTGCCTGGAGTGGGTTAGAGAGTAGATACGAGCAGTACTTC. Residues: CAWSGLESRYEQYF. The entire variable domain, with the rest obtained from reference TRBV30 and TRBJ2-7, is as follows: SQTIHQWPATLVQPVGSPLSLECTVEGTSNPNLYWYRQAAGRGLQLLFYSVGIGQISSEVPQNLSASRPQDRQFILSSKKLLLSDSGFYLCAWSGLESRYEQYFGPGTRLTVT.

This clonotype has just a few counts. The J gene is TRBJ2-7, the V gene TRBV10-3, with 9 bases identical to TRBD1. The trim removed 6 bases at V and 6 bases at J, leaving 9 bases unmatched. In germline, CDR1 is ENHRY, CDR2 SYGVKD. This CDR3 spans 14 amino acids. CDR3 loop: CAISPTGQGSEQYF. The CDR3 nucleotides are TGTGCCATCAGCCCTACGGGACAGGGAAGCGAGCAGTACTTC.

The CDR3 region is CASSPGRASASYEQYF. The CDR3 nucleotides are TGCGCCAGCAGCCCAGGTAGGGCTAGCGCGAGCTACGAGCAGTACTTC. The chain couples TRBV4-1 to TRBJ2-7, with D perhaps TRBD2 (6 bases). Trimming stripped 4 bases from V and 3 bases from J, with 19 bases between. The CDR3 is 16 residues long. CDR1 and CDR2 from the germline V gene are MGHRA and YSYEKL.

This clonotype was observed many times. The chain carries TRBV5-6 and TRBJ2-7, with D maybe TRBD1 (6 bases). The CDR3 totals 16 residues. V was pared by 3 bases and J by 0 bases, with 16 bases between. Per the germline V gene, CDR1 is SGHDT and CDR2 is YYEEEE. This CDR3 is CASSWRTALSSYEQYF. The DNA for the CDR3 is TGTGCCAGCAGCTGGCGGACAGCCTTGAGCTCCTACGAGCAGTACTTC.